The 9 T cell receptor beta chains in this list originate from one sample, sequenced in a study of shared clonotypes between healthy human individuals. Libraries were prepared by immunoSEQ multiplex PCR; TCRdb keeps only in-frame clonotypes and omits some of them. This table holds about 1.1 million clones, about four fifths found once. Sequencing was performed on memory CD4+ T cells from PBMCs. Subset noted: CD45RA-negative fraction. The receptors originated from a young man in good health. Some clones in this sample may be carry-over from other donors' samples.

The rearrangement uses TRBV30 and TRBJ2-1; TRBD2 agrees at 7 bases. J gave up 9 bases and V 5 bases, and 16 bases lay outside the gene matches. CDR3 length equals 15 residues. Per the germline V gene, CDR1 is GTSNPN and CDR2 is SVGIG (reference sequence). The CDR3: CAWARDYWGSGEQFF. Here the CDR3 DNA reads TGTGCCTGGGCTCGGGACTATTGGGGTTCGGGTGAGCAGTTCTTC.

This rearrangement joins TRBV27 to TRBJ1-2; TRBD1 is a possible D gene (6 bases). Germline CDR1 reads MNHEY; CDR2 reads SMNVEV (reference sequence). The CDR3 runs to 15 residues. The V end lost 6 bases, the J end lost 4 bases, and 18 bases lay between the germline ends. The CDR3 loop reads CASSTHRETFYGYTF. CDR3 DNA sequence: TGTGCCAGCAGCACACACAGGGAAACATTCTATGGCTACACCTTC.

This chain uses TRBV5-1 with TRBJ2-2, with D possibly TRBD2 on 5 matching bases. Looked up from germline, CDR1 is SGHRS and CDR2 is YFSETQ. CDR3 length equals 15 residues. The V and J ends lost 2 bases and 5 bases respectively, with 13 bases between them. The CDR3 sequence is CASSFGGPETGELFF. Here the CDR3 DNA reads TGCGCCAGCAGCTTTGGCGGGCCGGAAACCGGGGAGCTGTTTTTT.

The chain combines TRBV29-1 with TRBJ2-7; possibly TRBD1 for D (5 bases). The CDR3 runs to 11 residues. Trimming removed 7 bases from V and 3 bases from J, with 10 bases in between. The germline V gene has CDR1 SQVTM and CDR2 ANQGSEA. CDR3: CSGTNYYEQYF. CDR3 DNA: TGCAGCGGGACAAACTACTACGAGCAGTACTTC.

The chain combines TRBV5-4 with TRBJ2-5, with 7 bases aligning to TRBD1. The germline gives CDR1 SGHNT, CDR2 YYREEE (reference sequence). Losses at the gene ends were 1 base for V and 3 bases for J; bases not matched to a gene: 3. The CDR3 extends over 14 amino acids. Here the CDR3 DNA reads TGTGCCAGCAGCTTGTTTGGACAGGAAGAGACCCAGTACTTC. This sequence encodes CASSLFGQEETQYF.

The gene calls are TRBV14 and TRBJ1-1; unclear D gene. The CDR3 totals 15 residues. Germline assignment: CDR1 SGHDN and CDR2 FVKESK. With 1 base removed from V and 7 bases from J, the gap between germline ends came to 16 bases. The CDR3 protein is CASSQATWEVFEAFF. The CDR3 nucleotides read TGTGCCAGCAGCCAAGCCACCTGGGAGGTCTTTGAAGCTTTCTTT. Full variable domain (remainder filled in from reference TRBV14 and TRBJ1-1): EAGVTQFPSHSVIEKGQTVTLRCDPISGHDNLYWYRRVMGKEIKFLLHFVKESKQDESGMPNNRFLAERTGGTYSTLKVQPAELEDSGVYFCASSQATWEVFEAFFGQGTRLTVV.

The chain is built from TRBV2 and TRBJ2-5; D gene unclear. CDR1 and CDR2 (germline): SNHLY, FYNNEI. The CDR3 is 12 residues long. The germline V and J ends were trimmed by 3 bases and 5 bases, with 7 bases remaining between them. CDR3 DNA: TGTGCCAGCAGTGACCTGGTGGAGACCCAGTACTTC. This sequence encodes CASSDLVETQYF.

The chain has TRBV6-6 and TRBJ1-2; D is ambiguous. Trimming took 7 bases from V and 6 from J, leaving 9 bases between them. This CDR3 is built from 11 residues. Germline V CDR1 and CDR2: MNHNY, SVGAGI (reference sequence). CDR3 bases: TGTGCCAGCATCTCGAACAATGGCTACACCTTC. It translates to CASISNNGYTF.

The chain combines TRBV6-1 with TRBJ1-1; 7 bases align to TRBD1. Trimming at V came to 3 bases and at J to 3 bases, leaving 7 bases not matched to a gene. The V gene's germline CDR1 is MNHNS and CDR2 SASEGT. The CDR3 runs 15 residues. The CDR3 nucleotides are TGTGCCAGCAGTGAGACAGGGTGGGAGGACACTGAAGCTTTCTTT. It codes for CASSETGWEDTEAFF.